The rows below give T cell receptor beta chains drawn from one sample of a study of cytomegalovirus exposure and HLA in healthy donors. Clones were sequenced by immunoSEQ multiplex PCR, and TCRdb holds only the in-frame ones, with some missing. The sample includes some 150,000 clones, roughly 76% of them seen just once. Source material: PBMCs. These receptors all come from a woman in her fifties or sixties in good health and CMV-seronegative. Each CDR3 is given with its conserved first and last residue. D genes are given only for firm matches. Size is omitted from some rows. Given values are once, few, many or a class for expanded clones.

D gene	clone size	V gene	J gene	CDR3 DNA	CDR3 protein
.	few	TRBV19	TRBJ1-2	TGTGCCAGTAGTATCCCAGGGTTGAACTATGGCTACACCTTC	CASSIPGLNYGYTF
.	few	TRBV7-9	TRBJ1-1	TGTTCCAGCAGCCCCGTCTGGGGGGGCGACACTGAAGCTTTCTTT	CSSSPVWGGDTEAFF
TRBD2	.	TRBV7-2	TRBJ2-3	TGTGCCAGCAGCTTACGCCTAGCGGTCCTTAGCACAGATACGCAGTATTTT	CASSLRLAVLSTDTQYF
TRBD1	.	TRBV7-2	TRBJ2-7	TGTGCCAGCAGCCCACGACAGGGGGGCCTCTCCTACGAGCAGTACTTC	CASSPRQGGLSYEQYF
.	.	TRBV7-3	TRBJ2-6	TGTGCCAGCAGCTTAAAAGGTCTAGACCCCCCCTCTGGGGCCAACGTCCTGACTTTC	CASSLKGLDPPSGANVLTF
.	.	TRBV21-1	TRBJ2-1	TGTGCCAGCAGGCTGGAGGAGCAGTTCTTC	CASRLEEQFF
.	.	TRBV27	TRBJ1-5	TGTGCCAGCAGTCCTGACCGACAGATCAATCAGCCCCAGCATTTT	CASSPDRQINQPQHF
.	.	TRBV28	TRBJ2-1	TGTGCCAGCCACCCCACAAACCCCTACAATGAGCAGTTCTTC	CASHPTNPYNEQFF
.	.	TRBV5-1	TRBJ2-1	TGCGCCAGCAGCCTAACTCCTATTTCAAGCTCCTACAATGAGCAGTTCTTC	CASSLTPISSSYNEQFF
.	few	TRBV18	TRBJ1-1	TGTGCCAGCTCACCGGGAGCCGCTGAAGCTTTCTTT	CASSPGAAEAFF
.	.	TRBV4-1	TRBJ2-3	TGCGCCAGCAGCCGAGGCCGCAGTTTAGACACAGATACGCAGTATTTT	CASSRGRSLDTDTQYF
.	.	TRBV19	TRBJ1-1	TGTGCCAGTAGTGGGCAGGGGAACACTGAAGCTTTCTTT	CASSGQGNTEAFF
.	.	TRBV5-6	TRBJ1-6	TGTGCCAGCATGTTAGGGACAACCAATTCACCCCTCCACTTT	CASMLGTTNSPLHF
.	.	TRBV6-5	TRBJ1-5	TGTGCCAGCAGTTGGGTAAGGGGACAGCCCCAGCATTTT	CASSWVRGQPQHF
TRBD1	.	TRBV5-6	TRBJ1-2	TGTGCCAGCAGCTTGGAACAGACAGGGAAAAACTATGGCTACACCTTC	CASSLEQTGKNYGYTF
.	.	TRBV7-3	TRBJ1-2	TGTGCCAGCAGCCTATCTAGTGGTTCCGGCTACACCTTC	CASSLSSGSGYTF
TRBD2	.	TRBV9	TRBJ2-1	TGTGCCAGCAGCGTAGGCCTAGCGGGAAACAATGAGCAGTTCTTC	CASSVGLAGNNEQFF
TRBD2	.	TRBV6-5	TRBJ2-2	TGTGCCAGCAGCCGAGCGGGAACCGGGGAGCTGTTTTTT	CASSRAGTGELFF
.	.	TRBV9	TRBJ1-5	TGTGCCAGCAGCGTAGGAGGGTCGAGCAATCAGCCCCAGCATTTT	CASSVGGSSNQPQHF
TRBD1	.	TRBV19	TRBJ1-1	TGTGCCAGTAGTTCACGGACAGGGACGGTAATGAACACTGAAGCTTTCTTT	CASSSRTGTVMNTEAFF
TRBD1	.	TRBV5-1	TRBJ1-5	TGCGCCAGCAGCTTGTGGACAGGAGACAATCAGCCCCAGCATTTT	CASSLWTGDNQPQHF
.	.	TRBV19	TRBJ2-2	TGTGCCAGTAGTGTGGACAGGGACTACGCCGGGGAGCTGTTTTTT	CASSVDRDYAGELFF
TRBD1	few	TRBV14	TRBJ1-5	TGTGCCAGCAGCCACCAGGGGGCTAATCAGCCCCAGCATTTT	CASSHQGANQPQHF
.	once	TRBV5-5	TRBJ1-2	TGTGCCAGCAGCCCACCGGGGGAAGGAAGCGGCTATGGCTACACCTTC	CASSPPGEGSGYGYTF
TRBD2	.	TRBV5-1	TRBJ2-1	TGCGCCAGCAGCTTGGTGCGGGGGGCCCTCTACAATGAGCAGTTCTTC	CASSLVRGALYNEQFF
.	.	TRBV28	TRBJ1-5	TGTGCCAGCAGACTTCAGGGGTTTGGCAATCAGCCCCAGCATTTT	CASRLQGFGNQPQHF
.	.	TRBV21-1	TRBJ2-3	TGTGCCAGCAGCAAAGGTGACCCTCTAGCGGGGGGGCGAGATACGCAGTATTTT	CASSKGDPLAGGRDTQYF
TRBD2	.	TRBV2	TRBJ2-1	TGTGCCAGCAAGGGACTAGATACCTACAATGGGCAGTTCTTC	CASKGLDTYNGQFF
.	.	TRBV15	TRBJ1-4	TGTGCCACCAGCACGGGAGGGGAGGGTGAAAAACTGTTTTTT	CATSTGGEGEKLFF
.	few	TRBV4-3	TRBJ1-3	TGCGCCAGCAGCCGAGGGCTCAGTGGGGGGGCTGGAAACACCATATATTTT	CASSRGLSGGAGNTIYF
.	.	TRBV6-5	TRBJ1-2	TGTGCCAGCAGGGTGGGAGGGGGTCGAAATGGCTACACCTTC	CASRVGGGRNGYTF
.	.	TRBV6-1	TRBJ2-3	TGTGCCAGCAGAGAATTGTCGGGGGGCCGAAAAGATACGCAGTATTTT	CASRELSGGRKDTQYF
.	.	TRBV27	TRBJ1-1	TGTGCCAGCAGTCCAACACAGAGCATGAACACTGAAGCTTTCTTT	CASSPTQSMNTEAFF
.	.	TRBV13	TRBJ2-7	TGTGCCAGCAGCACACGGACTTTCTCCTACGAGCAGTACTTC	CASSTRTFSYEQYF
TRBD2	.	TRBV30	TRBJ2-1	TGTGCCTGGAGTCTCGGGACTAGCGGGTTCAATGAGCAGTTCTTC	CAWSLGTSGFNEQFF
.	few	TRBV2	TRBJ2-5	TGTGCCAGCATACGGGGGAGAGGGGTGGAGACCCAGTACTTC	CASIRGRGVETQYF
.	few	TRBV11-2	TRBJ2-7	TGTGCCAGCAGCACCGGAGGGTTGAAATGGGAGCAGTACTTC	CASSTGGLKWEQYF
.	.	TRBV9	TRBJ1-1	TGTGCCAGCAGCCCCATTGACAGGATGAACACTGAAGCTTTCTTT	CASSPIDRMNTEAFF
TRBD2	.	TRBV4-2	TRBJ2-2	TGTGCCAGCAGCCTTCGGACTAGCGGGAGTAACACCGGGGAGCTGTTTTTT	CASSLRTSGSNTGELFF
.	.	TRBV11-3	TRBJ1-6	TGTGCCAGCAGCCCGACAGGTAGCGGGCCCCTCCACTTT	CASSPTGSGPLHF